This T cell receptor beta chain was identified in a study of Ad26.COV2.S vaccination and SARS-CoV-2 variants. Regarding treatment: about 20 received Ad26.COV2.S at low or high dose, single or two shots; several received placebo; per-sample allocation not given. Specimen acquisition occurred on day 63 following the initial vaccine or placebo injection. Using immunoSEQ multiplex PCR, the repertoire was profiled, and TCRdb retains in-frame clones only, with some absent. The sample lists 450,000 to 550,000 clones, roughly 89% occurring once. The TCR sequence derives from a person between 18 and 65 years old who received the Ad26.COV2.S COVID-19 vaccine or a placebo. Material: peripheral blood, obtained in a trial of Ad26.COV2.S vaccine versus placebo.

CDR3 DNA: TGCGCCAGCAGCCAACCGACAGGGGCGTACACCGGGGAGCTGTTTTTT. This translates into CASSQPTGAYTGELFF. The chain links TRBV4-3 to TRBJ2-2; 8 nucleotides agree with TRBD1. The CDR3 sequence is 16 residues long. V lost 2 bases to trimming and J lost 3 bases; unmatched junction nucleotides: 5. The germline CDR1 and CDR2 sequences are LGHNA and YSLEER.